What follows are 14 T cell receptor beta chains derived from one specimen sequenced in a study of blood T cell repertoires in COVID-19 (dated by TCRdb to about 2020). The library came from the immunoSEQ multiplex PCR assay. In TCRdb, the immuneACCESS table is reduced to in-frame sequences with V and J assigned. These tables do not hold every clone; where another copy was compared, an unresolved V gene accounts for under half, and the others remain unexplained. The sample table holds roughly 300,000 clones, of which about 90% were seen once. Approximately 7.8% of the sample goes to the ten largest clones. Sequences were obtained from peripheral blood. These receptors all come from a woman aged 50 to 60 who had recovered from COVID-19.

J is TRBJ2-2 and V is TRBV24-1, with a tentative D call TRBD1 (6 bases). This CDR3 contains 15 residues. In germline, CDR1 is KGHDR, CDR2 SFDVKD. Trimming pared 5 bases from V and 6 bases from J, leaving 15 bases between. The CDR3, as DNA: TGTGCCACCAGTGCGGTACAGGGTGTCGCCGGGGAGCTGTTTTTT. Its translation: CATSAVQGVAGELFF.

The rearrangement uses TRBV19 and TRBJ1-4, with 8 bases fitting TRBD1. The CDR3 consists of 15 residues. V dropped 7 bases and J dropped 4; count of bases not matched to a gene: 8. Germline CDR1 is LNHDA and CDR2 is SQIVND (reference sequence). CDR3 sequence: CASKTTGGDNEKLFF. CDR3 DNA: TGTGCCAGTAAAACTACAGGGGGAGATAATGAAAAACTGTTTTTT. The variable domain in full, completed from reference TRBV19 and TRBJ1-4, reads DGGITQSPKYLFRKEGQNVTLSCEQNLNHDAMYWYRQDPGQGLRLIYYSQIVNDFQKGDIAEGYSVSREKKESFPLTVTSAQKNPTAFYLCASKTTGGDNEKLFFGSGTQLSVL.

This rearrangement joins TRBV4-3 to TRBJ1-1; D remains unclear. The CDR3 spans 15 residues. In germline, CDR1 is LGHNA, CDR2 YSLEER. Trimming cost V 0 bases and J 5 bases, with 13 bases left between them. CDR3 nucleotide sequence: TGCGCCAGCAGCCAAGATACAGCGGGCGTGACTGAAGCTTTCTTT. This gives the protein CASSQDTAGVTEAFF.

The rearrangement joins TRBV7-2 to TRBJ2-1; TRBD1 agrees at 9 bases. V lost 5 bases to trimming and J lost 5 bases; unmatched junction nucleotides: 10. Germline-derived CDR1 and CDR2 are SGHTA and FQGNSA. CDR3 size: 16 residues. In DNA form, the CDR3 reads TGTGCCAGCAGCCTGGTCGGGACAGGGAGGAACAATGAGCAGTTCTTC. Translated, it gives CASSLVGTGRNNEQFF.

The CDR3 protein is CAISGSGANVLTF. For the CDR3, the DNA is TGTGCCATCTCGGGCTCTGGGGCCAACGTCCTGACTTTC. This chain joins TRBV28 and TRBJ2-6; D is ambiguous. V lost 10 bases, J lost 0 bases, and 7 bases lay in between. Germline V gives CDR1 MDHEN, CDR2 SYDVKM. CDR3 size: 13 residues.

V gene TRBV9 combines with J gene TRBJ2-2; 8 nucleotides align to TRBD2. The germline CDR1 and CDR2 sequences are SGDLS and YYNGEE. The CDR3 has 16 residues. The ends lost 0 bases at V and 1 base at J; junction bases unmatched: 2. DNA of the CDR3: TGTGCCAGCAGCGTAGAGAGCGGGAGGAACACCGGGGAGCTGTTTTTT. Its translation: CASSVESGRNTGELFF.

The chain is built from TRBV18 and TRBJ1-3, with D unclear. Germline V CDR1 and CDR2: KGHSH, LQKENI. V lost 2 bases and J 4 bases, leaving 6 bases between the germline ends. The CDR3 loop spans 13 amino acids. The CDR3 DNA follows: TGTGCCAGCTCACCAACAGACGGAAACACCATATATTTT. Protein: CASSPTDGNTIYF. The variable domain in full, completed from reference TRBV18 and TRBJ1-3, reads NAGVMQNPRHLVRRRGQEARLRCSPMKGHSHVYWYRQLPEEGLKFMVYLQKENIIDESGMPKERFSAEFPKEGPSILRIQQVVRGDSAAYFCASSPTDGNTIYFGEGSWLTVV.

CDR3: CASSLSGSSPGEQYF. DNA of the CDR3: TGTGCCAGCAGTTTATCGGGTAGCTCCCCTGGTGAGCAGTACTTC. The chain couples TRBV28 to TRBJ2-7, with unresolved D. Trimming removed 1 base from V and 7 bases from J, with 17 bases in between. The CDR3 runs 15 residues. Looked up from germline, CDR1 is MDHEN and CDR2 is SYDVKM.

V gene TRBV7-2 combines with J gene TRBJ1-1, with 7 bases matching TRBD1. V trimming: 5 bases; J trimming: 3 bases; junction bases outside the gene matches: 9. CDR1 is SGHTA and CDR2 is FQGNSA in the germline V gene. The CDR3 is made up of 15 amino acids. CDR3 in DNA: TGTGCCAGCAGCCCCGGGGGACAGTTCTACACTGAAGCTTTCTTT. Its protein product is CASSPGGQFYTEAFF.

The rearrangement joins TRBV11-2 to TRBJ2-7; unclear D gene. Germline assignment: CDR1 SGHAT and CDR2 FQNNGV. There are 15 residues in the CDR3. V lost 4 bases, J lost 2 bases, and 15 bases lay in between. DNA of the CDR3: TGTGCCAGCAGCTCCTTCTCTCGCAGTGCCTACGAGCAGTACTTC. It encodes CASSSFSRSAYEQYF.

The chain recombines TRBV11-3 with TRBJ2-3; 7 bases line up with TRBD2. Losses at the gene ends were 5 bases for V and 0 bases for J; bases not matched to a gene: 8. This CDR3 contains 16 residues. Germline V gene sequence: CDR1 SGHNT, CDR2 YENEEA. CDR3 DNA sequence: TGTGCCAGCAGCGTCTGGGACTACGATAGCACAGATACGCAGTATTTT. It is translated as CASSVWDYDSTDTQYF.

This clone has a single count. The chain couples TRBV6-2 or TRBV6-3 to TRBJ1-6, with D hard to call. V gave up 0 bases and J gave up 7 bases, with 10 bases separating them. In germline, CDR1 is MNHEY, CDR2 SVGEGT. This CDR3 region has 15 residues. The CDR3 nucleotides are TGTGCCAGCAGTTACTCGAGGTCCGTAAATTCACCCCTCCACTTT. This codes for CASSYSRSVNSPLHF.

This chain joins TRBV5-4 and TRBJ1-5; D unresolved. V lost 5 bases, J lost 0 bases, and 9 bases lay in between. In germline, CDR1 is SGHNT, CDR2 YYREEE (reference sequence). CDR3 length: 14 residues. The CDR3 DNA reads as TGTGCCAGCAGTGCCGGGGTTAGCAATCAGCCCCAGCATTTT. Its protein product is CASSAGVSNQPQHF.

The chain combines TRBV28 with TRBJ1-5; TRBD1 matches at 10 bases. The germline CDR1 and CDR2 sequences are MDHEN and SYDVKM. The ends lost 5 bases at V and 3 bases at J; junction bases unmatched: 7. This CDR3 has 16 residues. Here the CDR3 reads CASSARQGANNQPQHF. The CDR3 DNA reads TGTGCCAGCAGTGCCCGACAGGGGGCAAACAATCAGCCCCAGCATTTT.